Below, 7 T cell receptor beta chains from the same sample are listed, as sequenced in a study of cytomegalovirus exposure and HLA in healthy donors (dated by TCRdb to about 2017). Receptor libraries were prepared by the immunoSEQ multiplex PCR assay. For the multiplex PCR, a mixture combining 60 forward primers for TCR Vbeta segments and 13 reverse primers for TCR Jbeta segments was used. The clones in this table, taken by TCRdb from immuneACCESS, are in-frame only. Not every clone is retained; where verified, under half of the shortfall comes from an unresolved V gene, and the cause of the rest is unknown. In this sample the table shows around 230,000 clones, roughly 80% of which occur a single time. The top ten hold about 6.1% of the sample. Input material: PBMCs. The receptors here all came from a man aged 40-49 years in good health and CMV-seropositive.

V is TRBV27 and J is TRBJ1-2, with D perhaps matching TRBD1 (5 bases). The length of the CDR3 is 14 residues. V was pared by 7 bases and J by 5 bases, with 17 bases between. Germline CDR1 MNHEY, CDR2 SMNVEV (reference sequence). DNA of the CDR3: TGTGCCAGCAAACGTCAGGGCGTAGGGTATGGCTACACCTTC. Translated, it gives CASKRQGVGYGYTF.

This chain uses TRBV2 with TRBJ2-5, with 7 positions matching TRBD2. The V gene's germline CDR1 is SNHLY and CDR2 FYNNEI. V shed 6 bases, J shed 0 bases, and the junction held 7 bases outside the gene matches. This CDR3 is 15 amino acids long. Here the CDR3 reads CASRRAGLYQETQYF. DNA for the CDR3: TGTGCCAGCAGACGAGCGGGACTGTACCAAGAGACCCAGTACTTC. Combining the CDR3 with reference TRBV2 and TRBJ2-5 gives the whole variable domain EPEVTQTPSHQVTQMGQEVILRCVPISNHLYFYWYRQILGQKVEFLVSFYNNEISEKSEIFDDQFSVERPDGSNFTLKIRSTKLEDSAMYFCASRRAGLYQETQYFGPGTRLLVL.

This clone showed up just a few times. The rearrangement uses TRBV6-1 and TRBJ1-5; 8 bases match TRBD1. Germline loops: CDR1 MNHNS, CDR2 SASEGT. The trim removed 4 bases at V and 7 bases at J, leaving 9 bases unmatched. The CDR3 totals 15 residues. The CDR3 DNA reads as TGTGCCAGCAGTGCGGGACAGGTCGAGTACCAGCCCCAGCATTTT. Translated: CASSAGQVEYQPQHF.

This rearrangement joins TRBV5-1 to TRBJ2-5; 9 bases align to TRBD1. Germline loops: CDR1 SGHRS, CDR2 YFSETQ. Unmatched junction bases numbered 6, after V lost 2 bases and J lost 4 bases. The CDR3 covers 15 residues. Here the CDR3 reads CASSFQQGASETQYF. The CDR3 nucleotides are TGCGCCAGCAGCTTCCAACAGGGGGCTTCAGAGACCCAGTACTTC.

The V call is TRBV28, the J call TRBJ1-2; tentative D call: TRBD1 (5 bases). Trimming stripped 6 bases from V and 6 bases from J, with 20 bases between. This CDR3 has 15 amino acids. Germline CDR1 MDHEN, CDR2 SYDVKM. This CDR3 is CASRKGAGFRDGYTF. In nucleotides, the CDR3 is TGTGCCAGCAGAAAAGGGGCAGGGTTTAGGGATGGCTACACCTTC.

This sequence joins TRBV30 and TRBJ2-1; D perhaps matches TRBD2 (6 bases). The length of the CDR3 is 17 residues. Germline CDR1 reads GTSNPN; CDR2 reads SVGIG (reference sequence). Between the trimmed V and J ends, which lost 3 bases and 0 bases, there was a span of 18 bases. This chain's CDR3 is CAWRFVLYGSSYNEQFF. CDR3 in DNA: TGTGCCTGGAGGTTTGTCTTGTACGGGAGCTCCTACAATGAGCAGTTCTTC.

This clone was found a few times. The chain couples TRBV30 to TRBJ2-1; 7 nucleotides agree with TRBD1. This CDR3 region has 15 residues. Germline CDR1 GTSNPN, CDR2 SVGIG (reference sequence). J lost 1 base, V lost 3 bases, and 6 bases had no gene match. The CDR3 DNA follows: TGTGCCTGGAGGGACGACAGGGCTTCCTACAATGAGCAGTTCTTC. It codes for CAWRDDRASYNEQFF.